These 12 T cell receptor beta chains were sequenced from one sample in a study of blood T cell repertoires in COVID-19. TCRdb keeps only in-frame clones here, not all; method: immunoSEQ multiplex PCR. The table lists 95,000 to 100,000 clones, 85% of them singletons. Sample: peripheral blood. The receptors originated from a woman aged 70-85 years with active or convalescent COVID-19.

This clone was picked up a small number of times. The chain carries TRBV6-5 and TRBJ1-4; possibly TRBD1 for D (6 bases). This CDR3 contains 15 residues. V shed 6 bases and J shed 7 bases, with 18 bases lying between them. The germline CDR1 and CDR2 sequences are MNHEY and SVGAGI. CDR3 sequence: CASRYRTERGEKLFF. The CDR3, as DNA: TGTGCCAGCAGGTACCGGACAGAGAGAGGTGAAAAACTGTTTTTT.

This CDR3 is CASSEARGNTIYF. CDR3 in DNA: TGTGCCAGCAGTGAAGCGCGTGGAAACACCATATATTTT. This sequence joins TRBV6-1 and TRBJ1-3, with no clear D. This CDR3 contains 13 residues. CDR1 MNHNS and CDR2 SASEGT come from the germline V gene. The V end was cut by 0 bases, the J end by 3 bases, with 3 bases between.

The chain links TRBV5-1 to TRBJ2-2, with D perhaps TRBD1 (5 bases). This CDR3 has 16 residues. Trimming removed 0 bases from V and 1 base from J, with 10 bases in between. CDR1 SGHRS and CDR2 YFSETQ come from the germline V gene. The DNA of the CDR3 is TGCGCCAGCAGCTTGGGGACAAGGCAGAACACCGGGGAGCTGTTTTTT. It translates to CASSLGTRQNTGELFF.

The V call is TRBV28, the J call TRBJ1-5; D possibly corresponds to TRBD1 (5 bases). The CDR3 runs to 16 residues. Between the trimmed V and J ends, which lost 4 bases and 2 bases, there was a span of 15 bases. Germline-derived CDR1 and CDR2 are MDHEN and SYDVKM. The CDR3 DNA reads as TGTGCCAGCAGTTCCGCAGGGAATCTGCGCAATCAGCCCCAGCATTTT. It is translated as CASSSAGNLRNQPQHF. The whole variable domain, remainder taken from reference TRBV28 and TRBJ1-5, is DVKVTQSSRYLVKRTGEKVFLECVQDMDHENMFWYRQDPGLGLRLIYFSYDVKMKEKGDIPEGYSVSREKKERFSLILESASTNQTSMYLCASSSAGNLRNQPQHFGDGTRLSIL.

The rearrangement uses TRBV18 and TRBJ2-3, with 7 bases that match TRBD1. The CDR3 length is 13 residues. Per the germline V gene, CDR1 is KGHSH and CDR2 is LQKENI. Losses at the gene ends were 4 bases for V and 6 bases for J; bases not matched to a gene: 4. The CDR3 is CASSQGAADTQYF. For the CDR3, the DNA is TGTGCCAGCTCACAGGGGGCCGCGGATACGCAGTATTTT.

The V gene is TRBV12-3 or TRBV12-4, the J gene TRBJ1-3; 8 nucleotides match TRBD1. The CDR3 totals 13 residues. V lost 7 bases to trimming and J lost 7 bases; unmatched junction nucleotides: 6. This CDR3 is CASTMTGVNTIYF. The CDR3 coding sequence is TGTGCCAGCACTATGACAGGGGTCAACACCATATATTTT.

This chain uses TRBV28 with TRBJ1-2; 9 positions match TRBD1. J gave up 6 bases and V 1 base, and 3 bases lay outside the gene matches. The CDR3 is 14 residues long. CDR1 and CDR2 from the germline V gene are MDHEN and SYDVKM. CDR3 DNA sequence: TGTGCCAGCAGTTTATACAGGGGGCAGGATGGCTACACCTTC. Its translation is CASSLYRGQDGYTF.

The chain has TRBV6-5 and TRBJ1-2; a possible D gene is TRBD1 (6 bases). V lost 0 bases and J 8 bases, leaving 16 bases between the germline ends. CDR3 length: 15 residues. From germline, CDR1 is MNHEY and CDR2 SVGAGI. This CDR3 is CASSYSPFQGLGYTF. CDR3 coding DNA: TGTGCCAGCAGTTACTCACCCTTTCAGGGGTTGGGCTACACCTTC.

The V gene is TRBV9, the J gene TRBJ2-3, with unresolved D. Germline V gene lookup returns CDR1 SGDLS and CDR2 YYNGEE. The CDR3 covers 14 residues. The V end was cut by 0 bases, the J end by 2 bases, with 7 bases between. The CDR3 nucleotides read TGTGCCAGCAGCGTAGCAGTATTCACAGATACGCAGTATTTT. As protein: CASSVAVFTDTQYF.

This sequence joins TRBV11-3 and TRBJ2-5; no clear D gene. V lost 5 bases and J 0 bases, leaving 7 bases between the germline ends. The CDR3 loop spans 13 amino acids. Germline CDR1 reads SGHNT; CDR2 reads YENEEA. The CDR3 nucleotides read TGTGCCAGCAGCACGAGGTACCAAGAGACCCAGTACTTC. This codes for CASSTRYQETQYF.

For the CDR3, the DNA is TGTGCCAGCAGCTTGGGGGGGACAGGGACCTACGAGCAGTACTTC. Amino acids: CASSLGGTGTYEQYF. The genes are TRBV5-4 and TRBJ2-7, with 9 positions matching TRBD1. Germline V gene sequence: CDR1 SGHNT, CDR2 YYREEE (reference sequence). This CDR3 is 15 amino acids long. V dropped 0 bases and J dropped 2; count of bases not matched to a gene: 3.

This clone has just one count. The chain recombines TRBV28 with TRBJ2-6, with a possible D match to TRBD1 (8 bases). Looked up from germline, CDR1 is MDHEN and CDR2 is SYDVKM. Trimming stripped 10 bases from V and 2 bases from J, with 30 bases between. CDR3 size: 20 residues. CDR3 in amino acids: CATEGGTGKTTRPGANVLTF. The CDR3 DNA sequence: TGTGCCACCGAGGGGGGGACAGGAAAAACGACGCGACCTGGGGCCAACGTCCTGACTTTC.